The 17 T cell receptor beta chains below all came from one sample that was sequenced in a study of blood T cell repertoires in COVID-19. The protocol was immunoSEQ multiplex PCR, while the TCRdb copy is restricted to in-frame clones and leaves out a portion. Counted here are roughly 320,000 clones, more than 75% occurring once; the ten biggest clones make up around 4.6%. The sequencing input was PBMCs or T cells enriched from blood (not recorded which). These receptors originate from a young man who had recovered from COVID-19.

The rearrangement joins TRBV24-1 to TRBJ1-5, with 8 bases aligning to TRBD1. From germline, CDR1 is KGHDR and CDR2 SFDVKD. Unmatched junction bases numbered 14, after V lost 2 bases and J lost 9 bases. CDR3 length: 17 amino acids. CDR3 residues: CATSDSRTGPGRRPQHF. The CDR3 DNA reads TGTGCCACCAGTGATTCTCGGACAGGGCCAGGGAGGAGGCCCCAGCATTTT.

The chain uses TRBV9 and TRBJ1-5, with a possible D match to TRBD1 (5 bases). V lost 3 bases, J lost 2 bases, and 12 bases lay in between. Per the germline V gene, CDR1 is SGDLS and CDR2 is YYNGEE. The CDR3 loop spans 15 amino acids. CDR3 region: CASSAGLMGNQPQHF. The CDR3 nucleotides read TGTGCCAGCAGCGCGGGACTAATGGGCAATCAGCCCCAGCATTTT.

This rearrangement joins TRBV7-8 to TRBJ2-7, with D possibly matching TRBD1 (5 bases). In germline, CDR1 is SGHVS, CDR2 FQNEAQ. The CDR3 totals 14 residues. V was clipped by 2 bases and J by 3 bases, with 11 bases between them. The CDR3 here is CASSLKFQGYEQYF. CDR3 bases: TGTGCCAGCAGCTTAAAGTTCCAGGGCTACGAGCAGTACTTC.

In its sample, this clone was seen a few times. CDR3 in amino acids: CASRTRDTSYEQYF. The CDR3 DNA reads as TGTGCCAGCAGGACCAGGGACACTTCCTACGAGCAGTACTTC. The chain joins TRBV6-6 to TRBJ2-7; D may be TRBD1 (6 bases). The CDR3 contains 14 residues. Trimming pared 6 bases from V and 1 base from J, leaving 13 bases between. The germline gives CDR1 MNHNY, CDR2 SVGAGI (reference sequence).

There are a few counts of this clone. The J gene is TRBJ2-4, the V gene TRBV19; perhaps TRBD1 as D (6 bases). Trimming cost V 4 bases and J 8 bases, with 15 bases left between them. The germline V gene has CDR1 LNHDA and CDR2 SQIVND (reference sequence). The length of the CDR3 is 14 residues. The DNA for the CDR3 is TGTGCCAGTAGTAAAAACAGGGTTTCGGACATTCAGTACTTC. It translates to CASSKNRVSDIQYF.

The chain combines TRBV7-9 with TRBJ1-3; TRBD1 aligns across 8 bases. The CDR3 has 14 amino acids. V dropped 6 bases and J dropped 2; count of bases not matched to a gene: 3. The germline V gene encodes CDR1 SEHNR and CDR2 FQNEAQ (reference sequence). The DNA of the CDR3 is TGTGCCAGCAGGAAGGGACAGGCTGGAAACACCATATATTTT. Encoded protein: CASRKGQAGNTIYF.

This clone was seen only once. The J gene is TRBJ2-3, the V gene TRBV6-4; TRBD1 is a possible D gene (5 bases). Germline CDR1 MRHNA, CDR2 SNTAGT. Trimming left V 2 bases short and J 6 bases short, with 12 bases between. The CDR3 is made up of 14 amino acids. CDR3: CASSDGQGSDTQYF. The CDR3 nucleotides read TGTGCCAGCAGTGACGGGCAGGGTTCGGATACGCAGTATTTT.

The V call is TRBV19, the J call TRBJ2-1, with 11 positions matching TRBD2. Germline-derived CDR1 and CDR2 are LNHDA and SQIVND (reference sequence). V trimming: 5 bases; J trimming: 6 bases; junction bases outside the gene matches: 12. The CDR3 extends over 17 amino acids. In nucleotides, the CDR3 is TGTGCCAGTAGTCCCCAACGACTAGCGGGAATTTCCAATGAGCAGTTCTTC. Protein sequence: CASSPQRLAGISNEQFF.

This clone was recorded a few times. The CDR3 coding sequence is TGTGCCAGCAGTACGGACAGTCAGCCCCAGCATTTT. Its protein product is CASSTDSQPQHF. The rearrangement joins TRBV28 to TRBJ1-5, with D possibly matching TRBD1 (6 bases). Trimming took off 5 bases at V and 6 bases at J, with 8 bases between the two ends. The CDR3 length is 12 residues. Germline V CDR1 and CDR2: MDHEN, SYDVKM.

This rearrangement joins TRBV2 to TRBJ2-2; tentatively, D is TRBD2 (5 bases). V lost 6 bases and J lost 5, with 16 bases in between. CDR3 size: 15 residues. Germline CDR1 reads SNHLY; CDR2 reads FYNNEI. The DNA for the CDR3 is TGTGCCAGCAGGCGGGCTTTACTAGGGACCGGGGAGCTGTTTTTT. Its protein product is CASRRALLGTGELFF.

Only a few counts were recorded for this clone. This chain links TRBV5-1 with TRBJ1-1; 8 nucleotides agree with TRBD1. The CDR3 has 14 amino acids. In germline, CDR1 is SGHRS, CDR2 YFSETQ. The V segment lost 6 bases and the J segment 4 bases; nucleotides outside the gene matches: 8. DNA for the CDR3: TGCGCCAGCACGTATGACAGGGGTCTCACTGAAGCTTTCTTT. It is translated as CASTYDRGLTEAFF. Filled out from reference TRBV5-1 and TRBJ1-1, the complete variable domain reads KAGVTQTPRYLIKTRGQQVTLSCSPISGHRSVSWYQQTPGQGLQFLFEYFSETQRNKGNFPGRFSGRQFSNSRSEMNVSTLELGDSALYLCASTYDRGLTEAFFGQGTRLTVV.

The chain joins TRBV5-5 to TRBJ2-5, with 7 bases fitting TRBD2. Losses at the gene ends were 1 base for V and 5 bases for J; bases not matched to a gene: 5. The CDR3 has 14 residues. In germline, CDR1 is SGHKS, CDR2 YYEKEE (reference sequence). For the CDR3, the DNA is TGTGCCAGCAGCTTGCCGGGAGGAGGGGAGACCCAGTACTTC. It is translated as CASSLPGGGETQYF.

This clone was seen many times. This sample includes further DNA sequences coding for the same CDR3. The V call is TRBV6-5, the J call TRBJ1-6, with 8 bases identical to TRBD1. Germline V gives CDR1 MNHEY, CDR2 SVGAGI. Trimming took 9 bases from V and 10 from J; bases not matched to a gene: 11. The CDR3 consists of 14 residues. CDR3 coding DNA: TGTGCCAGTCTTTTTTTGACAGGGGCATCACCCCTCCACTTT. Protein product: CASLFLTGASPLHF.

The chain is built from TRBV2 and TRBJ2-5; tentatively, D is TRBD1 (7 bases). Germline V gene sequence: CDR1 SNHLY, CDR2 FYNNEI. The V and J ends lost 8 bases and 5 bases respectively, with 18 bases between them. The length of the CDR3 is 14 residues. CDR3 region: CASVRRGLRETQYF. As DNA, the CDR3 is TGTGCCAGCGTACGGAGGGGGCTCCGGGAGACCCAGTACTTC. Based on the CDR3 plus reference TRBV2 and TRBJ2-5, the full variable domain is EPEVTQTPSHQVTQMGQEVILRCVPISNHLYFYWYRQILGQKVEFLVSFYNNEISEKSEIFDDQFSVERPDGSNFTLKIRSTKLEDSAMYFCASVRRGLRETQYFGPGTRLLVL.

In nucleotides, the CDR3 is TGTGCCAGCAGCTCAGCCGCGGGGCGGAACACCGGGGAGCTGTTTTTT. Protein sequence: CASSSAAGRNTGELFF. This chain uses TRBV5-6 with TRBJ2-2, with D possibly TRBD2 on 6 matching bases. Trimming removed 3 bases from V and 1 base from J, with 13 bases in between. The CDR3 consists of 16 residues. CDR1 is SGHDT, CDR2 YYEEEE, per germline. Full variable domain (outside the CDR3, taken from reference TRBV5-6 and TRBJ2-2): DAGVTQSPTHLIKTRGQQVTLRCSPKSGHDTVSWYQQALGQGPQFIFQYYEEEERQRGNFPDRFSGHQFPNYSSELNVNALLLGDSALYLCASSSAAGRNTGELFFGEGSRLTVL.

The chain has TRBV10-1 and TRBJ1-1, with unresolved D. Between the trimmed V and J ends, which lost 0 bases and 10 bases, there was a span of 12 bases. The CDR3 loop spans 13 amino acids. CDR1 and CDR2 (germline): WNHNN, SYGVQD (reference sequence). The CDR3 nucleotides read TGCGCCAGCAGTGAGTCGGTTCGGGGAATAGCTTTCTTT. Its translation: CASSESVRGIAFF.

The chain combines TRBV7-8 with TRBJ2-1; 7 nucleotides match TRBD2. The junction had 5 bases not matched to a gene; V was cut back by 6 bases and J by 9 bases. The CDR3 loop spans 12 amino acids. CDR1 SGHVS and CDR2 FQNEAQ come from the germline V gene. CDR3 sequence (DNA): TGTGCCAGCAGTCGACTAGCACCTGAGCAGTTCTTC. Translation: CASSRLAPEQFF. Complete variable domain (other parts from reference TRBV7-8 and TRBJ2-1): GAGVSQSPRYKVAKRGQDVALRCDPISGHVSLFWYQQALGQGPEFLTYFQNEAQLDKSGLPSDRFFAERPEGSVSTLKIQRTQQEDSAVYLCASSRLAPEQFFGPGTRLTVL.